This TCR beta chain was sequenced in a study of T-cell reconstitution after alpha-beta-depleted transplantation in children. The TCRbeta library incorporated unique molecular identifiers. TCRdb reprocessed the PCR reads with MiXCR, giving one entry per CDR3 protein. The table records 450,000 to 600,000 distinct CDR3 sequences, approximately 32% of them present only once. V lost 2 bases to trimming and J lost 4 bases, with 11 bases between them. The CDR3 extends over 15 amino acids. The rearrangement links TRBV12-3 or TRBV12-4 to TRBJ1-4; a weak D match, TRBD1 (5 bases). This TCR derives from a human donor who donated a stem cell graft to a child with aplastic anemia. The sequencing used PBMCs from the stem cell graft donor, collected from the stem cell graft. CDR3 in amino acids: CASSLTGAGNEKLFF. The CDR3 DNA is TGTGCCAGCAGTTTAACCGGGGCCGGTAATGAAAAACTGTTTTTT.